This record concerns one T cell receptor (beta chain) sequence. Its antigen is as yet unknown. Germline CDR1 reads SGHTA; CDR2 reads FQGNSA. The CDR3 extends over 16 amino acids. V shed 5 bases and J shed 4 bases, with 17 bases lying between them. The source of the sample is a study of blood T cells in healthy people across ages. A second about 6 to 12 cycle PCR used barcoded and J-beta primers. Each cDNA molecule, via a template-switch adaptor with 12 random nucleotides, was tagged. A single record per CDR3 protein comes from TCRdb applying MiXCR to the 5' RACE reads. The sample gives 1.2 million to 1.5 million distinct CDR3 sequences, approximately 42% of which show up once; approximately 7.9% is in the top ten. Findings of the study overall: Older age coincided with a roughly linear decline in TCR beta diversity per million T cells. It was not known whether donors were CMV positive (a possible confounder of expanded clonotype changes). PBMC samples, being unsorted, prevented any conclusive comparison of naive and antigen-experienced cells.

Sample: blood. The chain uses TRBV7-2 and TRBJ2-2; D is unclear. The receptor was derived from a woman under 30 in good health. The CDR3 DNA reads TGTGCCAGCAGCCCGGCATTCCTATTAGGCACCGGGGAGCTGTTTTTT. It codes for CASSPAFLLGTGELFF.